One T cell receptor beta chain is described in this entry. Its target is not known. This sample was taken from a study of cytomegalovirus exposure and HLA in healthy donors. Study information: A prior study identified roughly 110 million unique TCR beta sequences from 180 million or so T cells. General observations from the study: Trimming of TCR beta V- and J-genes showed a link, identified in a later analysis, to a missense DCLRE1C variant.

The PCR had 60 Vbeta and 13 Jbeta primers. Libraries were prepared by immunoSEQ multiplex PCR; TCRdb keeps only in-frame clonotypes and omits some of them. This table holds roughly 73,000 clones. Per germline, CDR1 SGHNT and CDR2 YYREEE (reference sequence). Trimming took 5 bases from V and 8 from J, leaving 14 bases between them. The CDR3 is 13 amino acids. Sample: PBMCs. This TCR was recovered from a man in his forties or fifties in good health and CMV-seropositive. The chain joins TRBV5-4 to TRBJ1-3; D is ambiguous. The CDR3 loop reads CASSPIGRDTIYF. CDR3 in DNA: TGTGCCAGCAGTCCCATAGGGCGGGACACCATATATTTT.